This is a list of T cell receptor beta chains from one sample in a study of response to subunit inactivated influenza vaccine. TCRdb re-called the RT-PCR reads with MiXCR, one entry per CDR3 protein. Of under 200,000 distinct CDR3 sequences listed, more than 10% were seen once; the top ten hold 25% to 30%. This same sample was also part of a study on T cells expressing NK-cell markers.

Material: CD8+ T cells sorted from PBMCs, obtained 11 to 12 days after vaccination. The receptors originated from a man aged 45-65 years who received an inactivated influenza vaccine. Each CDR3 is given with its conserved first and last residue. A D gene is named only where the DNA matches it firmly. Rows may omit the clone size; those that give it use once, few, many or a size class.

V	D	J	size	DNA	CDR3
TRBV27	-	TRBJ2-7	few	TGTGCCAGCAGTTTATCCAAGGGTGGCGAGCAGTACTTC	CASSLSKGGEQYF
TRBV28	-	TRBJ2-5	-	TGTGCCAGCACCCTAGTGGGGGGGCGGGAAGAGACCCAGTACTTC	CASTLVGGREETQYF
TRBV6-1	TRBD1	TRBJ1-5	few	TGTGCCAGCAGTGAAGCAACAGGGGGTTCTGGCAATCAGCCCCAGCATTTT	CASSEATGGSGNQPQHF
TRBV21-1	-	TRBJ1-1	many	TGTGCCAGCAGCACACCGGGAACCTTTATGAACACTGAAGCTTTCTTT	CASSTPGTFMNTEAFF
TRBV29-1	-	TRBJ2-7	many	TGCAGCGTTGACACAGGATCCTACGAGCAGTACTTC	CSVDTGSYEQYF
TRBV7-8	-	TRBJ2-7	-	TGTGCCAGCAGCACCACGCCCGGGACCGACTACTCCTACGAGCAGTACTTC	CASSTTPGTDYSYEQYF
TRBV5-1	-	TRBJ2-7	-	TGCGCCAGCAGCTTGACGCAGAGCTACGAGCAGTACTTC	CASSLTQSYEQYF
TRBV20-1	-	TRBJ2-3	few	TGCAGTGCTAGGTCCCCTCCAGGGAGTAGCGCAGATACGCAGTATTTT	CSARSPPGSSADTQYF
TRBV7-9	-	TRBJ2-7	-	TGTGCCAGCAGCGCCCGACAGGAGAGGAGCTCCTACGAGCAGTACTTC	CASSARQERSSYEQYF
TRBV5-5	-	TRBJ2-1	-	TGTGCCAGCGGCCCAGGGCTCGGCTCCTACAATGAGCAGTTCTTC	CASGPGLGSYNEQFF
TRBV19	-	TRBJ1-1	-	TGTGCCAGTAGTATTGAACAGCATAACACTGAAGTTTTCTTT	CASSIEQHNTEVFF
TRBV6-2/TRBV6-3	-	TRBJ2-4	few	TGTGCCAGCAGTTATAGGGGAGGAGGCATTCAGTACTTC	CASSYRGGGIQYF
TRBV12-3/TRBV12-4	-	TRBJ2-1	-	TGTGCCAGCAGTTTGGGGGGGGCCCACAATGAGCAGTTCTTC	CASSLGGAHNEQFF
TRBV20-1	TRBD1	TRBJ1-2	-	TGCAGTGCTTATTTAATACGGACAGGGGGCGGTGGCTACACCTTC	CSAYLIRTGGGGYTF
TRBV29-1	TRBD2	TRBJ2-1	-	TGCAGCGTTGATACCAGCGGGGCCTACAATGAGCAGTTCTTC	CSVDTSGAYNEQFF
TRBV12-3/TRBV12-4	-	TRBJ2-1	-	TGTGCCAGCAGTGGAGGTGGCGGTCAATTGAATGAGCAGTTCTTC	CASSGGGGQLNEQFF
TRBV12-3/TRBV12-4	-	TRBJ2-3	many	TGTGCCAGCAGAGCCACCGGGGGAAGCACAGATACGCAGTATTTT	CASRATGGSTDTQYF
TRBV14	TRBD2	TRBJ2-3	few	TGTGCCAGCAGCCAGACTAGCGGGGGAGGAGATACGCAGTATTTT	CASSQTSGGGDTQYF
TRBV6-5	-	TRBJ1-1	-	TGTGCCAGCAGTTACTCGAGGGGTTTGAGGAACACTGAAGCTTTCTTT	CASSYSRGLRNTEAFF
TRBV24-1	TRBD2	TRBJ2-3	few	TGTGCCACCAGTGAGAGACTAGCGGGAGTTGGAGATACGCAGTATTTT	CATSERLAGVGDTQYF
TRBV18	-	TRBJ1-1	many	TGTGCCAGCTCAGCAGATGGGGGGGGCGGCACTGAAGCTTTCTTT	CASSADGGGGTEAFF
TRBV9	TRBD2	TRBJ2-7	-	TGTGCCAGCAGCGTAGGTGCTAGCGGGGGTTACGAGCAGTACTTC	CASSVGASGGYEQYF
TRBV3-1	TRBD2	TRBJ2-1	-	TGTGCCAGCAGCCAAGATCGGACTAGTGTGTTCAATGAGCAGTTCTTC	CASSQDRTSVFNEQFF
TRBV27	-	TRBJ2-3	-	TGTGCCAGCAGTTTAATAGCCTTCACAGATACGCAGTATTTT	CASSLIAFTDTQYF
TRBV6-1	-	TRBJ2-7	few	TGTGCCAGCAGCCCTGGGACACCAATTTCCTACGAGCAGTACTTC	CASSPGTPISYEQYF
TRBV7-8	-	TRBJ1-1	many	TGTGCCAGCAGCTCCGTAAGACTTCAGGGGAACACTGAAGCTTTCTTT	CASSSVRLQGNTEAFF
TRBV6-5	TRBD2	TRBJ2-1	once	TGTGGCAGCAGTTCCCTCGGGACTAGCGGGAGGGCCTACAATGAGCAGTTCTTC	CGSSSLGTSGRAYNEQFF
TRBV6-2/TRBV6-3	-	TRBJ2-2	-	TGTGCCAGCAGTTACGGCGCCCCCGGGGAGCTGTTTTTT	CASSYGAPGELFF
TRBV7-7	-	TRBJ2-5	many	TGTGCCAGCAGCCCTACACTAGGCCCCGGAGAGACCCAGTACTTC	CASSPTLGPGETQYF
TRBV24-1	-	TRBJ2-2	-	TGTGCCACCAGGGACCCCCCAAGTGGGGAGCTGTTTTTT	CATRDPPSGELFF
TRBV7-9	-	TRBJ2-5	few	TGTGCCAGCAGCCCGGCAAGTGGGCGCAAGGTAGAGACCCAGTACTTC	CASSPASGRKVETQYF
TRBV7-9	-	TRBJ2-7	few	TGTGCCAGCAGCTTCGGGACGGCGGGCTCCTACGAGCAGTACTTC	CASSFGTAGSYEQYF
TRBV12-3/TRBV12-4	-	TRBJ2-7	many	TGTGCCAGCAGTTCGGGAGCTCCGTACGAGCAGTACTTC	CASSSGAPYEQYF
TRBV28	-	TRBJ2-2	few	TGTGCCAGCAGTTTAGAGAAGGTGGGGAACACCGGGGAGCTGTTTTTT	CASSLEKVGNTGELFF
TRBV29-1	-	TRBJ2-2	-	TGCAGCGTTGAGCAGGGGAACACCGGGGAGCTGTTTTTT	CSVEQGNTGELFF
TRBV7-9	-	TRBJ2-7	few	TGTGCCAGCAGCATCGGGACACAGAGCTACGAGCAGTACTTC	CASSIGTQSYEQYF
TRBV12-3/TRBV12-4	-	TRBJ2-1	many	TGTGCCAGCAGCCACGGACTCGAGCAGTTCTTC	CASSHGLEQFF
TRBV30	-	TRBJ2-3	-	TGTGCCTGGAGTGAGAACGGGATCGATACGCAGTATTTT	CAWSENGIDTQYF
TRBV28	TRBD1	TRBJ2-5	few	TGTGCCAGCAGTTTGACAGGGAAAGAGACCCAGTACTTC	CASSLTGKETQYF
TRBV4-1	TRBD1	TRBJ2-7	few	TGCGCCAGCAGCCAAGTTTCGACAGGGGGGAACTACGAGCAGTACTTC	CASSQVSTGGNYEQYF
TRBV11-2	-	TRBJ2-5	many	TGTGCCAGCAGCGGATCCGTATTAATCCGGGCCCAAGAGACCCAGTACTTC	CASSGSVLIRAQETQYF
TRBV20-1	TRBD2	TRBJ2-5	-	TGCAGTGCTAGAGGTCCCTTAGCGGGGGGGCCGGAGACCCAGTACTTC	CSARGPLAGGPETQYF
TRBV4-2	TRBD1	TRBJ2-1	many	TGTGCCAGCAGCCAAGAAACGGGACAGGGGTTCAATGAGCAGTTCTTC	CASSQETGQGFNEQFF
TRBV29-1	-	TRBJ2-7	-	TGCAGCGTTGACACAGGGTCCGACTACGAGCAGTACTTC	CSVDTGSDYEQYF
TRBV6-2/TRBV6-3	-	TRBJ1-6	few	TGTGCCAGCAGTTACTCCGGCAGGGAAGGCCTCCACTTT	CASSYSGREGLHF
TRBV7-8	TRBD2	TRBJ2-3	-	TGTGCCAGCAGCTTAGGTGTGACTAGCGCCTACACAGATACGCAGTATTTT	CASSLGVTSAYTDTQYF
TRBV29-1	-	TRBJ2-7	-	TGCAGCGTTGTTGGAGGCAGGAACCACTACGAGCAGTACTTC	CSVVGGRNHYEQYF
TRBV7-2	-	TRBJ1-2	few	TGTGCCAGCAGTATAGACGTTAACTATGGCTACACCTTC	CASSIDVNYGYTF
TRBV18	-	TRBJ2-1	few	TGTGCCAGCTCACTTACGCCCCGTGAGCAGTTCTTC	CASSLTPREQFF
TRBV5-6	-	TRBJ2-7	-	TGTGCCAGCAGCACTCCGGGACAATCCTACGAGCAGTACTTC	CASSTPGQSYEQYF
TRBV9	TRBD2	TRBJ2-2	-	TGTGCCAGCTCCGGGACTAGCGACACCGGGGAGCTGTTTTTT	CASSGTSDTGELFF
TRBV9	-	TRBJ2-1	-	TGTGCCAGCAGCCACAACAGGGACGGTGAGCAGTTCTTC	CASSHNRDGEQFF